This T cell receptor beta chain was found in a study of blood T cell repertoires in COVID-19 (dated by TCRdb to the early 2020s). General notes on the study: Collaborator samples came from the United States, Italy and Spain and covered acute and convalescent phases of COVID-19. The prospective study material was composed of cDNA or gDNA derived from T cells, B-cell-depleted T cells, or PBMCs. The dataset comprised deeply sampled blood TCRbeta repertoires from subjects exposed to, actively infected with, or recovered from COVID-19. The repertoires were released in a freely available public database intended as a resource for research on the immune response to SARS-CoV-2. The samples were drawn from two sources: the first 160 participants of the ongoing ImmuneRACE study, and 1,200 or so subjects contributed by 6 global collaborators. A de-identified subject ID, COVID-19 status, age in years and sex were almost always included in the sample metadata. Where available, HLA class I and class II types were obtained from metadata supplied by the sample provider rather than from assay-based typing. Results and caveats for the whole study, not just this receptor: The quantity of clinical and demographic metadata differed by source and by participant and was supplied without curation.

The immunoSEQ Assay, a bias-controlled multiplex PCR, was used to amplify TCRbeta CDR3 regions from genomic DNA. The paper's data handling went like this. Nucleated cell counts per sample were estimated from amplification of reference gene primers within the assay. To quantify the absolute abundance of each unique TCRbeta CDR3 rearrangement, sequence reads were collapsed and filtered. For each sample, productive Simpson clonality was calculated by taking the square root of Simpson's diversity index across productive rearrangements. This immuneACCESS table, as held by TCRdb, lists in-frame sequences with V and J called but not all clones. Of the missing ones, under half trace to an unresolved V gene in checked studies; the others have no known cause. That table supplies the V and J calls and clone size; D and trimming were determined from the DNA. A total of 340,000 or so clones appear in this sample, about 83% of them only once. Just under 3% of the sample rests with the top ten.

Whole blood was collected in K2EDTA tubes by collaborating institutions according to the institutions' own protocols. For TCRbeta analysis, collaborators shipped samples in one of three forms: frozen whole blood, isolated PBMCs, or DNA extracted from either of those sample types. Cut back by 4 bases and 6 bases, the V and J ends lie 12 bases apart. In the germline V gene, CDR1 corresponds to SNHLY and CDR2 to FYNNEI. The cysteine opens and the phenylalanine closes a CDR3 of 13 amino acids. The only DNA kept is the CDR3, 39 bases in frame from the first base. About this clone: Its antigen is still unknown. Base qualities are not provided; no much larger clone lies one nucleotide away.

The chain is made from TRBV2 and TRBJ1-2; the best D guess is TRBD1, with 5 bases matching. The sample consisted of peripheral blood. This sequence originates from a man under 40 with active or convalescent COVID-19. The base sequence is TGTGCCAGCAGTGGGCAGGGATTTGATGGCTACACCTTC. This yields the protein CASSGQGFDGYTF.